The rows below give T cell receptor beta chains drawn from one sample of a study of shared clonotypes between healthy human individuals. Produced via immunoSEQ multiplex PCR; TCRdb's table is partial and in-frame only. The table includes about 2.1 million clones, approximately 92% detected once. The sample was naive CD8+ T cells from PBMCs. Receptors originate from a man between 18 and 35 years old in good health. Some clones in this sample may be carry-over from other donors' samples. Both conserved end residues are part of each CDR3. A D gene is named only where the DNA matches it firmly. Not every row has a clone size; where given, it reads once, few, many or a size class.

TRBD1,-,TRBJ1-1,TRBV10-1,CARWTGGKTEAFF,TGCGCCAGGTGGACAGGGGGAAAGACTGAAGCTTTCTTT
-,-,TRBJ2-2,TRBV7-9,CASSLNPGANTGELFF,TGTGCCAGCAGCTTAAATCCAGGGGCGAACACCGGGGAGCTGTTTTTT
-,-,TRBJ1-1,TRBV7-9,CASSFWAEAFF,TGTGCCAGCAGCTTCTGGGCTGAAGCTTTCTTT
-,-,TRBJ2-1,TRBV28,CASSFEVNEQFF,TGTGCCAGCAGTTTCGAAGTCAATGAGCAGTTCTTC
TRBD1,-,TRBJ2-1,TRBV6-4,CASSEVGDSEQFF,TGTGCCAGCAGTGAAGTAGGGGACAGTGAGCAGTTCTTC
-,-,TRBJ2-7,TRBV27,CASSLSNGYPYEQYF,TGTGCCAGCAGTTTATCGAACGGATACCCCTACGAGCAGTACTTC
-,-,TRBJ2-1,TRBV12-5,CASGADSYYNEQFF,TGTGCTAGTGGCGCGGACAGCTACTACAATGAGCAGTTCTTC
TRBD1,-,TRBJ2-3,TRBV18,CASSLSQTGVTDTQYF,TGTGCCAGCTCACTCTCTCAGACAGGGGTCACAGATACGCAGTATTTT
TRBD2,-,TRBJ2-7,TRBV30,CAWSVGTSEAYEQYF,TGTGCCTGGAGTGTGGGGACTAGCGAGGCGTACGAGCAGTACTTC
TRBD1,-,TRBJ1-1,TRBV7-9,CASSLQGTSEAFF,TGTGCCAGCAGCCTACAGGGGACCTCGGAAGCTTTCTTT
-,-,TRBJ2-6,TRBV21-1,CASMAPGDRVLGANVLTF,TGTGCCAGCATGGCCCCCGGGGACAGGGTTTTGGGGGCCAACGTCCTGACTTTC
-,-,TRBJ1-1,TRBV5-8,CASSSDTGMDTEAFF,TGTGCCAGCAGCTCAGATACAGGGATGGACACTGAAGCTTTCTTT
-,once,TRBJ1-1,TRBV27,CASSPLPQNTEAFF,TGTGCCAGCAGCCCCCTCCCCCAAAACACTGAAGCTTTCTTT
-,-,TRBJ1-5,TRBV27,CASSLLDRDGYSNQPQHF,TGTGCCAGCAGTCTCCTAGACCGGGACGGCTATAGCAATCAGCCCCAGCATTTT
-,-,TRBJ1-5,TRBV6-5,CASRGGLNQPQHF,TGTGCCAGTAGAGGAGGGTTGAATCAGCCCCAGCATTTT
-,-,TRBJ2-3,TRBV7-3,CASSLGGTDTQYF,TGTGCCAGCAGCTTAGGGGGCACAGATACGCAGTATTTT
-,-,TRBJ2-3,TRBV11-2,CASSLLFPDTQYF,TGTGCCAGCAGCTTACTTTTCCCAGATACGCAGTATTTT
TRBD2,once,TRBJ2-1,TRBV11-2,CASSRRTSGSRNEQFF,TGTGCCAGCAGCCGTAGGACTAGCGGGAGTAGGAATGAGCAGTTCTTC
-,-,TRBJ2-2,TRBV15,CATSRDPAGYTGELFF,TGTGCCACCAGCAGAGATCCGGCGGGATACACCGGGGAGCTGTTTTTT
-,-,TRBJ1-5,TRBV28,CASSTLPGFSNQPQHF,TGTGCCAGCAGTACGCTGCCGGGATTTAGCAATCAGCCCCAGCATTTT
-,-,TRBJ1-1,TRBV27,CASRQHHGFLNTEAFF,TGTGCCAGCAGACAACACCATGGGTTCTTGAACACTGAAGCTTTCTTT
-,-,TRBJ1-6,TRBV6-6,CASRHLRRGSPLHF,TGTGCCAGCAGACACCTGAGACGAGGTTCACCCCTCCACTTT
-,-,TRBJ2-2,TRBV19,CASSAPGTSTGELFF,TGTGCCAGTAGTGCACCCGGGACTTCGACCGGGGAGCTGTTTTTT
TRBD1,-,TRBJ1-2,TRBV29-1,CSVDYTRTGLLDGYTF,TGCAGCGTTGATTATACCCGGACAGGGTTATTGGATGGCTACACCTTC
-,-,TRBJ2-1,TRBV27,CASSYRRSGDGNEQFF,TGTGCCAGCAGTTACCGTCGGTCGGGAGACGGGAATGAGCAGTTCTTC
TRBD1,-,TRBJ2-5,TRBV4-1,CASSPAGTGSETQYF,TGCGCCAGCAGCCCAGCCGGGACAGGGTCGGAGACCCAGTACTTC